The 23 T cell receptor beta chains in this list originate from one sample, sequenced in a study of glioma-infiltrating T cells. TCR alpha and beta CDR3 regions were amplified from RNA using iRepertoire nested multiplex PCR. TCRdb processed the multiplex PCR reads anew with MiXCR; each CDR3 protein has one entry. The data hold over 120,000 distinct CDR3 sequences, with roughly two fifths observed a single time. Sequencing used glioma tissue, nonneoplastic brain tissue, or PBMCs (not recorded which). These receptors originate from a human donor with low-grade glioma or glioblastoma, undergoing nonglioma brain surgery, or in good health (not recorded which).

The chain has TRBV28 and TRBJ2-1; TRBD1 matches 7 bases. Losses at the gene ends were 3 bases for V and 8 bases for J; bases not matched to a gene: 7. This CDR3 contains 14 residues. Germline loops: CDR1 MDHEN, CDR2 SYDVKM. CDR3 protein: CASSFNRGSDEQFF. CDR3 coding DNA: TGTGCCAGCAGTTTTAACAGGGGAAGTGATGAGCAGTTCTTC.

J is TRBJ2-7 and V is TRBV11-1; TRBD1 aligns across 8 bases. The V gene end was trimmed by 6 bases and the J gene end by 5 bases; junction bases not matched to a gene: 15. This CDR3 has 16 amino acids. Germline V lookup: CDR1 SGHAT, CDR2 FQDESV (reference sequence). The CDR3 nucleotides read TGTGCCAGCAGTTTATTTGGGCCAGGGGGCAATCACGAGCAGTACTTC. It is translated as CASSLFGPGGNHEQYF.

The chain employs TRBV28 and TRBJ1-1; D is possibly TRBD1 (6 bases). The V gene's germline CDR1 is MDHEN and CDR2 SYDVKM. This CDR3 is built from 14 residues. V was shortened by 7 bases and J by 0 bases, with 12 bases between the two germline ends. CDR3 loop: CASTAGAMNTEAFF. The DNA of the CDR3 is TGTGCCAGCACCGCAGGGGCGATGAACACTGAAGCTTTCTTT.

The V and J genes are TRBV6-9 and TRBJ1-1; the D is unclear. Trimming removed 2 bases at V and 5 bases at J, with 6 bases between. The CDR3 is 12 residues long. Germline V lookup: CDR1 MNHGY, CDR2 SVAAGI. Here the CDR3 DNA reads TGTGCCAGCAGTTATCGGCAAACTGAAGCTTTCTTT. Amino acids: CASSYRQTEAFF.

The genes are TRBV25-1 and TRBJ2-5, with D maybe TRBD2 (5 bases). CDR1 is MGHDK, CDR2 SYGVNS, per germline. The V gene lost 8 bases and the J gene lost 1 base, with 11 bases spanning the gap. This CDR3 spans 13 amino acids. The CDR3 DNA sequence: TGTGCCAGCGCCCGGGGAGCCCAAGAGACCCAGTACTTC. This sequence encodes CASARGAQETQYF.

V is TRBV6-4 and J is TRBJ2-1; D not resolved. The V and J ends lost 8 bases and 13 bases respectively, with 15 bases between them. The CDR3 extends over 11 amino acids. Germline CDR1 and CDR2: MRHNA and SNTAGT. The CDR3 nucleotides are TGTGCCAGCGCCCAAGGGATTCTACAGTTCTTC. Its translation: CASAQGILQFF.

As to this clonotype: A much larger clone sits a single nucleotide away, making a read error possible. The chain employs TRBV6-1 and TRBJ2-3; the D is unclear. The CDR3 covers 15 residues. Per germline, CDR1 MNHNS and CDR2 SASEGT. V was cut by 1 base and J by 2 bases, with 10 bases left in between. CDR3 sequence: CASSEVSRPTDTQYF. The DNA for the CDR3 is TGTGCCAGCAGTGAAGTGTCCAGGCCCACAGATACGCAGTATTTT.

The rearrangement links TRBV19 to TRBJ2-1; TRBD1 matches at 8 bases. V trimming: 6 bases; J trimming: 8 bases; junction bases outside the gene matches: 15. The CDR3 sequence is 16 residues long. Germline V gene sequence: CDR1 LNHDA, CDR2 SQIVND (reference sequence). The CDR3 DNA reads TGTGCCAGTAGCCGACAGGGGATAATGGTCTTGGATGAGCAGTTCTTC. This translates into CASSRQGIMVLDEQFF.

There are a few counts of this clonotype. The V call is TRBV28, the J call TRBJ1-2; 10 bases line up with TRBD1. CDR3 length equals 16 residues. The junction had 9 bases not matched to a gene; V was cut back by 5 bases and J by 3 bases. Per germline, CDR1 MDHEN and CDR2 SYDVKM. The CDR3: CASSPIIGQGDYGYTF. The CDR3 coding sequence is TGTGCCAGCAGTCCGATAATCGGACAGGGGGACTATGGCTACACCTTC.

This chain uses TRBV10-3 with TRBJ1-2, with a weak D call TRBD1 (5 bases). The CDR3 loop spans 14 amino acids. The germline V gene encodes CDR1 ENHRY and CDR2 SYGVKD. V gave up 6 bases and J gave up 4 bases, with 15 bases separating them. This chain's CDR3 is CAIRDGRDLYGYTF. The DNA for the CDR3 is TGTGCCATCAGGGACGGCAGGGACCTCTATGGCTACACCTTC.

This clonotype was seen a handful of times. The V and J genes are TRBV12-3 or TRBV12-4 and TRBJ1-1, with D unresolved. The CDR3 spans 12 residues. The V end lost 7 bases, the J end lost 7 bases, and 13 bases lay between the germline ends. This chain's CDR3 is CASTKSPIEAFF. The DNA for the CDR3 is TGTGCCAGCACCAAATCCCCTATTGAAGCTTTCTTT.

The rearrangement uses TRBV5-1 and TRBJ2-7, with D perhaps being TRBD1 or TRBD2 (5 bases each). The CDR3 contains 13 residues. Trimming removed 5 bases at V and 2 bases at J, with 11 bases between. Germline lookup yields CDR1 SGHRS and CDR2 YFSETQ. CDR3 sequence (DNA): TGCGCCAGCAGGTGGGACGGGACCTACGAGCAGTACTTC. Amino acid sequence: CASRWDGTYEQYF.

This chain joins TRBV20-1 and TRBJ2-2; D is unclear. The CDR3 is made up of 15 amino acids. The V end lost 3 bases, the J end lost 0 bases, and 11 bases lay between the germline ends. The germline gives CDR1 DFQATT, CDR2 SNEGSKA (reference sequence). CDR3 loop: CSARATAPNTGELFF. The DNA for the CDR3 is TGCAGTGCTAGGGCCACCGCCCCGAACACCGGGGAGCTGTTTTTT.

The chain recombines TRBV12-3 or TRBV12-4 with TRBJ1-5, with 7 bases that match TRBD1. V was pared by 5 bases and J by 0 bases, with 4 bases of the junction left unmatched. The CDR3 sequence is 15 residues long. The CDR3 region has the DNA TGTGCCAGCAGTCTTGACAGGGATAGCAATCAGCCCCAGCATTTT. Translating gives CASSLDRDSNQPQHF.

This clonotype was recorded a few times. The chain combines TRBV10-3 with TRBJ2-5; possibly TRBD1 for D (6 bases). The germline V and J ends were trimmed by 8 bases and 0 bases, with 16 bases remaining between them. The germline CDR1 and CDR2 sequences are ENHRY and SYGVKD. There are 15 residues in the CDR3. CDR3 region: CAIALGQNNQETQYF. The CDR3 region has the DNA TGTGCCATCGCACTTGGACAGAACAACCAAGAGACCCAGTACTTC.

J is TRBJ2-7 and V is TRBV20-1, with a weak D call TRBD2 (5 bases). Deletions cut 3 bases from V and 1 base from J, with 10 bases between. CDR1 and CDR2 from the germline V gene are DFQATT and SNEGSKA (reference sequence). The CDR3 is 13 residues long. This chain's CDR3 is CSASVRGSYEQYF. The CDR3 DNA sequence: TGCAGTGCTAGTGTTCGGGGATCCTACGAGCAGTACTTC.

This clonotype has just a few counts. The gene calls are TRBV2 and TRBJ1-1; possible D gene TRBD1, 6 bases. The germline V and J ends were trimmed by 5 bases and 7 bases, with 17 bases remaining between them. The V gene's germline CDR1 is SNHLY and CDR2 FYNNEI. The CDR3 is 14 amino acids. CDR3 in DNA: TGTGCCAGCAGTCCGTATGGCACAGGGATTGAAGCTTTCTTT. This translates into CASSPYGTGIEAFF.

This clonotype appeared a few times. V usage is TRBV4-1 and J usage is TRBJ1-1, with D hard to call. The germline CDR1 and CDR2 sequences are MGHRA and YSYEKL. This CDR3 contains 13 residues. V lost 0 bases and J lost 5, with 7 bases in between. For the CDR3, the DNA is TGCGCCAGCAGCCAAGACCCTCGTACTGAAGCTTTCTTT. Translated, it gives CASSQDPRTEAFF.

This clonotype has a handful of counts. V is TRBV7-2 and J is TRBJ2-3; no firm D call. Per the germline V gene, CDR1 is SGHTA and CDR2 is FQGNSA. The CDR3 consists of 16 residues. Trimming shortened V by 5 bases and J by 2 bases, and 17 bases separated the two germline ends. CDR3 sequence: CASSAATAVPTDTQYF. In DNA, the CDR3 is TGTGCCAGCAGCGCAGCAACGGCGGTGCCCACAGATACGCAGTATTTT. Full variable domain (outside the CDR3, taken from reference TRBV7-2 and TRBJ2-3): GAGVSQSPSNKVTEKGKDVELRCDPISGHTALYWYRQSLGQGLEFLIYFQGNSAPDKSGLPSDRFSAERTGGSVSTLTIQRTQQEDSAVYLCASSAATAVPTDTQYFGPGTRLTVL.

The chain joins TRBV20-1 to TRBJ2-5; TRBD2 matches 9 bases. V shed 5 bases and J 5 bases; nucleotides not matched to a gene: 6. This CDR3 spans 13 amino acids. Germline V gene sequence: CDR1 DFQATT, CDR2 SNEGSKA (reference sequence). CDR3 amino acids: CSAPRAGGETQYF. For the CDR3, the DNA is TGCAGTGCTCCGAGAGCGGGAGGTGAGACCCAGTACTTC.

This chain links TRBV4-1 with TRBJ2-7; D is possibly TRBD1 (6 bases). Per the germline V gene, CDR1 is MGHRA and CDR2 is YSYEKL. V was trimmed by 1 base and J by 3 bases, leaving 13 bases between them. The CDR3 loop spans 15 amino acids. CDR3 in DNA: TGCGCCAGCAGCCAAGGACAGGAACCAGTCTACGAGCAGTACTTC. This codes for CASSQGQEPVYEQYF.

In the case of this clonotype: The junction does not match germline at one end; this may be a read error. This chain connects TRBV15 to TRBJ2-7; D gene unclear. The germline CDR1 and CDR2 sequences are LNHNV and YYDKDF (reference sequence). The CDR3 spans 13 residues. The chain's CDR3 is CATSRDVTYEHYF. The DNA for the CDR3 is TGTGCCACCAGCAGAGACGTAACCTACGAGCACTACTTC.

The CDR3 here is CASSEKLAGYNEQFF. Written as DNA, the CDR3 is TGTGCCAGCAGTGAAAAACTAGCGGGGTACAATGAGCAGTTCTTC. The rearrangement uses TRBV2 and TRBJ2-1, with 10 positions matching TRBD2. There are 15 residues in the CDR3. CDR1 is SNHLY and CDR2 is FYNNEI in the germline V gene. After removal of 2 bases from V and 4 bases from J, the junction contained 2 bases not matched to a gene.